The 12 T cell receptor beta chains below were found in one sample sequenced in a study of CD8 T cells in ankylosing spondylitis. TCRdb used MiXCR to reprocess the 5' RACE reads, holding one entry per CDR3 protein. This sample carries almost 400,000 distinct CDR3 sequences, around 20% of them seen once, and the ten largest clones take roughly 16%. No antigen has been identified for these receptors. Study-wide findings and caveats: Seemingly characteristic of ankylosing spondylitis blood was a TCR beta motif consisting of roughly 8 highly homologous variants.

Sequencing input: blood, either unsorted or a sorted T cell fraction (not recorded which). All receptors come from a male donor with ankylosing spondylitis.

This clonotype was picked up a small number of times. This chain joins TRBV4-3 and TRBJ2-3; the D gene is possibly TRBD2 (6 bases). Germline V gives CDR1 LGHNA, CDR2 YSLEER. The CDR3 is 16 amino acids. With 6 bases removed from V and 3 bases from J, the gap between germline ends came to 19 bases. The chain's CDR3 is CASSYSGGAGTDTQYF. DNA of the CDR3: TGCGCCAGCAGTTATTCCGGAGGGGCAGGGACAGATACGCAGTATTTT.

Here the CDR3 reads CASTVRGGASYNSPLHF. CDR3 DNA sequence: TGTGCCAGCACCGTAAGGGGGGGGGCGTCCTATAATTCACCCCTCCACTTT. The chain is built from TRBV27 and TRBJ1-6; possibly TRBD1 for D (6 bases). The CDR3 sequence is 17 residues long. In germline, CDR1 is MNHEY, CDR2 SMNVEV (reference sequence). V lost 7 bases, J lost 1 base, and 17 bases lay in between.

This sequence joins TRBV10-3 and TRBJ2-7; D is ambiguous. CDR1 is ENHRY and CDR2 is SYGVKD in the germline V gene. CDR3 length: 12 residues. Trimming took 6 bases from V and 3 from J, leaving 9 bases between them. The CDR3 DNA reads as TGTGCCATCAGCCCGCTAGGCTACGAGCAGTACTTC. Amino acid sequence: CAISPLGYEQYF.

Only a few counts were recorded for this clonotype. V gene TRBV29-1 combines with J gene TRBJ2-5, with D hard to call. The CDR3 is 13 amino acids. Germline V gene data show CDR1 as SQVTM and CDR2 as ANQGSEA. The V end was cut by 5 bases, the J end by 2 bases, with 12 bases between. The CDR3 coding sequence is TGCAGCGTTTCCACTGGCGGTCAAGAGACCCAGTACTTC. Its protein product is CSVSTGGQETQYF.

In DNA form, the CDR3 reads TGCGCCAGCAGCTGGGTCCGACAGGGGACTGAAGCTTTCTTT. It is translated as CASSWVRQGTEAFF. This chain joins TRBV5-1 and TRBJ1-1, with 8 bases matching TRBD1. The V and J ends lost 3 bases and 5 bases, in that order; junction bases with no gene match: 6. The CDR3 runs 14 residues. Germline CDR1 reads SGHRS; CDR2 reads YFSETQ.

The J gene is TRBJ2-7, the V gene TRBV27; D is unclear. This CDR3 contains 13 residues. The ends were cut back, 3 bases at V and 2 bases at J, with 8 bases in the middle. Per germline, CDR1 MNHEY and CDR2 SMNVEV (reference sequence). This CDR3 is CASSFRRTYEQYF. The CDR3 DNA reads TGTGCCAGCAGTTTTCGCAGAACCTACGAGCAGTACTTC.

The sample holds a few counts of this clonotype. This rearrangement joins TRBV18 to TRBJ2-5, with D uncertain. Per germline, CDR1 KGHSH and CDR2 LQKENI. V gave up 3 bases and J gave up 0 bases, with 2 bases separating them. This CDR3 has 12 amino acids. CDR3 loop: CASSPHQETQYF. In DNA, the CDR3 is TGTGCCAGCTCACCCCACCAAGAGACCCAGTACTTC.

This chain uses TRBV20-1 with TRBJ1-3, with a possible D match to TRBD1 (5 bases). The length of the CDR3 is 13 residues. V was shortened by 5 bases and J by 4 bases, with 12 bases between the two germline ends. In germline, CDR1 is DFQATT, CDR2 SNEGSKA (reference sequence). The CDR3 sequence: CSAPTVSGNTIYF. In DNA form, the CDR3 reads TGCAGTGCTCCGACAGTGTCCGGAAACACCATATATTTT.

In this sample, this clonotype turned up a few times. The rearrangement links TRBV14 to TRBJ1-1; possible D gene TRBD1, 6 bases. V lost 4 bases and J lost 2, with 11 bases in between. Per the germline V gene, CDR1 is SGHDN and CDR2 is FVKESK. The CDR3 covers 14 residues. Here the CDR3 reads CASSPGQINTEAFF. Written as DNA, the CDR3 is TGTGCCAGCAGCCCGGGACAAATTAACACTGAAGCTTTCTTT. The variable domain in full, completed from reference TRBV14 and TRBJ1-1, reads EAGVTQFPSHSVIEKGQTVTLRCDPISGHDNLYWYRRVMGKEIKFLLHFVKESKQDESGMPNNRFLAERTGGTYSTLKVQPAELEDSGVYFCASSPGQINTEAFFGQGTRLTVV.

J is TRBJ2-3 and V is TRBV14; possible D gene TRBD1, 6 bases. V shed 4 bases and J shed 1 base, with 12 bases lying between them. Germline V gene sequence: CDR1 SGHDN, CDR2 FVKESK. The CDR3 extends over 15 amino acids. The CDR3 bases are TGTGCCAGCAGCCGTTGGGACACCGGCACAGATACGCAGTATTTT. It yields the protein CASSRWDTGTDTQYF.

This clonotype has only a few counts. V and J are TRBV6-1 and TRBJ2-5, with D perhaps matching TRBD2 (5 bases). CDR1 and CDR2 from the germline V gene are MNHNS and SASEGT. The CDR3 totals 14 residues. With 8 bases removed from V and 3 bases from J, the gap between germline ends came to 16 bases. The CDR3 DNA sequence: TGTGCCAGCGGCCAGAGCTGGAGGAAAGAGACCCAGTACTTC. Residues: CASGQSWRKETQYF.

The V call is TRBV12-3 or TRBV12-4, the J call TRBJ2-2, with TRBD1 identical over 12 bases. The CDR3 sequence is 15 residues long. The junction had 4 bases not matched to a gene; V was cut back by 5 bases and J by 6 bases. In DNA, the CDR3 is TGTGCCAGCAGTGTCGGGACAGGGGGCTCCGGGGAGCTGTTTTTT. Amino acid sequence: CASSVGTGGSGELFF.